This paragraph covers one TCR beta chain sequence. Its antigen is currently unknown. Alongside a J-beta primer mix, a sample-barcoded 5' primer served in a second PCR lasting about 6 to 12 cycles. Using its own MiXCR run on the 5' RACE reads, TCRdb lists one record per CDR3 protein. The sample holds some 1,000,000 distinct CDR3 sequences; less than 25% are singletons and the top ten take 0.65% to 0.95%. The sample belongs to a study of blood T cells in healthy people across ages. Study-wide findings and caveats: Getting older went along with TCR beta diversity per million T cells dropping roughly linearly.

These data also formed part of another study, on T cells of mothers and their children. That source reports: Related pairs of mothers and children showed slightly higher, non-significant overlap versus unrelated pairs.

The source material was blood. This TCR was recovered from a girl aged 2-9 years in good health.

Here the CDR3 reads CSAAGENEQFF. In nucleotides, the CDR3 is TGCAGTGCAGCCGGGGAAAATGAGCAGTTCTTC. The rearrangement links TRBV20-1 to TRBJ2-1; tentatively, D is TRBD2 (5 bases). The CDR3 is 11 amino acids. The germline CDR1 and CDR2 sequences are DFQATT and SNEGSKA (reference sequence). V was cut by 6 bases and J by 7 bases, with 10 bases left in between.